This TCR beta chain appears in the sequencing data of a study of shared clonotypes between healthy human individuals. Germline-derived CDR1 and CDR2 are SNHLY and FYNNEI. The trim removed 8 bases at V and 3 bases at J, leaving 3 bases unmatched. The CDR3 extends over 13 amino acids. Profiled with immunoSEQ multiplex PCR; TCRdb holds only in-frame clones, not every one. The repertoire holds some 1,600,000 clones, with approximately 98% as singletons. What was sequenced was naive CD4+ T cells sorted from blood. Subset reported: CD45RA+ positively selected. V gene TRBV2 combines with J gene TRBJ2-2; 7 bases align to TRBD1. The sequence was collected from a man aged 25 to 45 in good health. The CDR3 loop is CASRDRDTGELFF. In DNA, the CDR3 is TGTGCCAGCCGGGACAGAGACACCGGGGAGCTGTTTTTT. The full variable domain, rest sourced from reference TRBV2 and TRBJ2-2, is EPEVTQTPSHQVTQMGQEVILRCVPISNHLYFYWYRQILGQKVEFLVSFYNNEISEKSEIFDDQFSVERPDGSNFTLKIRSTKLEDSAMYFCASRDRDTGELFFGEGSRLTVL.